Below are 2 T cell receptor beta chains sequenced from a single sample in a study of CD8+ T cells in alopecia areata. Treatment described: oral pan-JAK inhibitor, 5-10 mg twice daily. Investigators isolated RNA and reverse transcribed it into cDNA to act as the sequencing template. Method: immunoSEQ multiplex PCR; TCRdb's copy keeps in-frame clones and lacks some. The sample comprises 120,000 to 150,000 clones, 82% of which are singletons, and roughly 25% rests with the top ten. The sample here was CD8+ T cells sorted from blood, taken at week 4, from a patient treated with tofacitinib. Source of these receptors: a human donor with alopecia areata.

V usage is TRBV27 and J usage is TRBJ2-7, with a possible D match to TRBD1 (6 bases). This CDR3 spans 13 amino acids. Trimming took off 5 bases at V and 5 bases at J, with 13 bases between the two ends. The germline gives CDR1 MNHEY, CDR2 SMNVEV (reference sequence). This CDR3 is CASSMGRGNEQYF. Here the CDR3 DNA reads TGTGCCAGCAGTATGGGCAGGGGCAACGAGCAGTACTTC.

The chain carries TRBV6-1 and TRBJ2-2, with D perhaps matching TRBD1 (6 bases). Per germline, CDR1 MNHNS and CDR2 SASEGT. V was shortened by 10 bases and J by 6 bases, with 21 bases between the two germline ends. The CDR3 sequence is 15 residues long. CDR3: CATHPAGVGAGELFF. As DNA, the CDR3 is TGTGCCACCCATCCGGCAGGGGTAGGGGCCGGGGAGCTGTTTTTT.